The rows below give T cell receptor beta chains drawn from one sample of a study of cytomegalovirus exposure and HLA in healthy donors. The assay was immunoSEQ multiplex PCR, and TCRdb's table has in-frame clones only and misses some. The table has 97,000 or so clones, over 85% seen once. The sequencing input was PBMCs. The receptors were gathered from a woman younger than 35 in good health and CMV-seronegative. Each CDR3 is given with its conserved first and last residue. D genes are given only for firm matches. Expanded clones get a size class; other rows say once, few or many, or leave the size out.

TRBJ1-1	TRBV6-5	.	.	TGTGCCAGCACGGCCGGGGGCACTGAAGCTTTCTTT	CASTAGGTEAFF
TRBJ2-7	TRBV5-6	once	.	TGTGCCAGCAGCGGGGCTCGGTACGAGCAGTACTTC	CASSGARYEQYF
TRBJ2-1	TRBV7-2	.	TRBD2	TGTGCCAGCAGGGGGACTAGCGGGATCATTGAGCAGTTCTTC	CASRGTSGIIEQFF
TRBJ2-7	TRBV25-1	.	TRBD1	TGTGCCAGCAGTCAGGGGGACAGGCCCTACGAGCAGTACTTC	CASSQGDRPYEQYF
TRBJ2-7	TRBV18	.	.	TGTGCCAGCTCGCCTCTAGCGTTAGGCGAGCAGTACTTC	CASSPLALGEQYF
TRBJ2-7	TRBV28	.	.	TGTGCCAGCAGTTTAGTCGCGGTATCCTCCTACGAGCAGTACTTC	CASSLVAVSSYEQYF
TRBJ2-5	TRBV5-4	.	.	TGTGCCAGCAGCTTCCCAGCGGGCGGAACCCAAGAGACCCAGTACTTC	CASSFPAGGTQETQYF
TRBJ1-3	TRBV15	.	.	TGTGCCACCAGCATAACACCTGGAAACACCATATATTTT	CATSITPGNTIYF
TRBJ1-1	TRBV5-1	.	TRBD1	TGCGCCAGCAGCCCGGCGGGGACAGGACTAATGAACACTGAAGCTTTCTTT	CASSPAGTGLMNTEAFF
TRBJ1-6	TRBV30	.	.	TGTGCCTGGAGTAACAGAGATTCACCCCTCCACTTT	CAWSNRDSPLHF
TRBJ2-4	TRBV29-1	.	TRBD2	TGCAGCGTTGAAGTAACTGGGGGGGACATTCAGTACTTC	CSVEVTGGDIQYF
TRBJ2-1	TRBV30	.	.	TGTGCCTGGAAAGACAGGCCCCCGGGTGAGCAGTTCTTC	CAWKDRPPGEQFF
TRBJ2-2	TRBV19	.	.	TGTGCCAGTAGTATCTCTGGGGGGATGAACACCGGGGAGCTGTTTTTT	CASSISGGMNTGELFF
TRBJ1-4	TRBV10-3	.	.	TGTGCCATCAGTGAAGTTGACAGGATAAATGAAAAACTGTTTTTT	CAISEVDRINEKLFF
TRBJ1-5	TRBV4-1	.	.	TGCGCCAGCAGCCAAGATCAGGGCAATCAGCCCCAGCATTTT	CASSQDQGNQPQHF
TRBJ2-5	TRBV6-1	once	.	TGTGCCAGCAGTTTTCGAGAGACCCAGTACTTC	CASSFRETQYF
TRBJ1-1	TRBV5-1	.	TRBD1	TGCGCCAGCAGCCTGACAGGGGGGATCGAGAACACTGAAGCTTTCTTT	CASSLTGGIENTEAFF
TRBJ1-1	TRBV7-8	.	.	TGTGCCAGCAGCGGACAGAGTTCTTCTGAAGCTTTCTTT	CASSGQSSSEAFF
TRBJ2-1	TRBV7-9	.	TRBD2	TGTGCCAGCAGCCGGGCCGGGACTAGCGGGAGTGGTGAGCAGTTCTTC	CASSRAGTSGSGEQFF
TRBJ1-2	TRBV2	.	.	TGTGCCAGCAGTGCAGGGGAAGGCTACACCTTC	CASSAGEGYTF
TRBJ2-2	TRBV5-1	.	.	TGCGCCAGCGGGGGGGGCACCCTGGCCGGGGAGCTGTTTTTT	CASGGGTLAGELFF
TRBJ2-1	TRBV9	.	TRBD2	TGTGCCAGCAGCGTAAGCGGGAACTCCTACAATGAGCAGTTCTTC	CASSVSGNSYNEQFF
TRBJ2-3	TRBV7-8	once	.	TGTGCCAGCAGCCTAGCTACAGGGAGCACAGATACGCAGTATTTT	CASSLATGSTDTQYF
TRBJ2-7	TRBV29-1	.	TRBD1	TGCAGCGTTAGTATAACCGGGACAGGGCCCTACGAGCAGTACTTC	CSVSITGTGPYEQYF
TRBJ2-1	TRBV30	few	.	TGTGCCTGGAGTGTAACCCCGACAGGAGAGAATGAGCAGTTCTTC	CAWSVTPTGENEQFF
TRBJ2-7	TRBV7-8	.	TRBD1	TGTGCCAGCAGCAGTCCACACACCGGGACAGGGGCATCCGAGCAGTACTTC	CASSSPHTGTGASEQYF
TRBJ1-2	TRBV19	.	.	TGTGCCACTAAAACAGGGTTGTATGGCTACACCTTC	CATKTGLYGYTF
TRBJ1-2	TRBV14	.	.	TGTGCCAGCAGCCCAAGAACGGGGGAAGGCTACACCTTC	CASSPRTGEGYTF
TRBJ2-2	TRBV6-5	.	.	TGTGCCTCGACAGGACCGAACACCGGGGAGCTGTTTTTT	CASTGPNTGELFF
TRBJ1-1	TRBV19	.	.	TGTGCCAGTAGTATAGTCGCAGATTTTACTGAAGCTTTCTTT	CASSIVADFTEAFF
TRBJ2-7	TRBV27	.	.	TGTGTCTCCGGAGGGCCCCCCTACGAGCAGTACTTC	CVSGGPPYEQYF
TRBJ1-1	TRBV18	.	.	TGTGCCAGCTCACCCCAGGGCGCCAATGAAGCTTTCTTT	CASSPQGANEAFF
TRBJ1-2	TRBV5-4	.	.	TGTGCCAGCAGCTTCCCCGACGGGATTGTAAGGGGCTACACCTTC	CASSFPDGIVRGYTF
TRBJ1-2	TRBV10-3	.	.	TGTGCCATCAGTGGATCAGGGGATCCAGGCTACACCTTC	CAISGSGDPGYTF
TRBJ1-2	TRBV7-9	.	.	TGTGCCAGCAGCTGTTCTCCGGGACAAGAACTTCTAGACTATGGCTACACCTTC	CASSCSPGQELLDYGYTF
TRBJ1-1	TRBV9	.	.	TGTGCCAGCAGCCCCGGCGGGGTGAACACTGAAGCTTTCTTT	CASSPGGVNTEAFF
TRBJ2-1	TRBV5-1	.	.	TGCGCCAGCAGCTTACCCTCTACAGGGTTTAACTACAATGAGCAGTTCTTC	CASSLPSTGFNYNEQFF
TRBJ1-2	TRBV14	.	.	TGTGCCAGCAGCCCCGGGGTAACATATGGCTACACCTTC	CASSPGVTYGYTF
TRBJ2-5	TRBV13	once	TRBD2	TGTGCCAGCAGCAAAGAGACTAGCGGTCAACGATTGGCCCAGTACTTC	CASSKETSGQRLAQYF
TRBJ1-6	TRBV27	few	.	TGTGCCAGCAGTTTTAGGGGGAACAGGGCCCTCCACTTT	CASSFRGNRALHF
TRBJ2-3	TRBV18	.	.	TGTGCCAGCTCACAAAATCCTCTAGGGGGAAGCGCGCAGTATTTT	CASSQNPLGGSAQYF
TRBJ2-3	TRBV9	.	TRBD2	TGTGCCAGCAGTGAGGGAGTGGGGGGGGGCACAGATACGCAGTATTTT	CASSEGVGGGTDTQYF
TRBJ2-7	TRBV5-1	.	.	TGCGCCAGCAGCTTGGAGAGGGAGCAGTACTTC	CASSLEREQYF
TRBJ2-7	TRBV7-7	.	.	TGTGCTAGCAGCTTAGCGGAGGTACACGAGCAGTACTTC	CASSLAEVHEQYF
TRBJ1-4	TRBV27	.	.	TGTGCCAGCACCACCTCCTCGACAAACGAAAAACTGTTTTTT	CASTTSSTNEKLFF
TRBJ2-5	TRBV6-5	once	.	TGTGCCAGCAGTTACTCGCTTGCGGGGCAAGAGACCCAGTACTTC	CASSYSLAGQETQYF
TRBJ2-4	TRBV5-6	.	TRBD2	TGTGCCAGCAGCCGGACTAGCGTAATAAACATTCAGTACTTC	CASSRTSVINIQYF
TRBJ1-4	TRBV7-2	.	.	TGTGCCAGCAGCTTCGGAGGGGCTGAAAAACTGTTTTTT	CASSFGGAEKLFF
TRBJ1-5	TRBV5-1	.	.	TGCGCCAGCAGCCCTACAGGGAACAGCAATCAGCCCCAGCATTTT	CASSPTGNSNQPQHF
TRBJ1-2	TRBV6-5	.	.	TGTGCCAGCAGTTACTCGGGGGCTGGTGGCTACACCTTC	CASSYSGAGGYTF
TRBJ2-7	TRBV19	.	TRBD2	TGTGCCAGCCGCATGGTAGCGGGGGACTACGAGCAGTACTTC	CASRMVAGDYEQYF